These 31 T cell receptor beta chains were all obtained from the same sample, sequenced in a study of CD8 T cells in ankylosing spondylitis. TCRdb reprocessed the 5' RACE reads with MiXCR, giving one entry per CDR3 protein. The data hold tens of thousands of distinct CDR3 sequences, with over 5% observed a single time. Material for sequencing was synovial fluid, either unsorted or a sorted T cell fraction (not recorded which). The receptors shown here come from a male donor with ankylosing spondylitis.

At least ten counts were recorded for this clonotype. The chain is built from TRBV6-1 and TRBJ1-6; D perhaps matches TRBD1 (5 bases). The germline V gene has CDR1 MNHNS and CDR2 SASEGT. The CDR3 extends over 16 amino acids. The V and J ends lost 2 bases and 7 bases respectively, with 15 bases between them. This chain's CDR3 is CASSERLGLANSPLHF. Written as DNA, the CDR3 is TGTGCCAGCAGTGAAAGATTGGGGCTGGCCAATTCACCCCTCCACTTT.

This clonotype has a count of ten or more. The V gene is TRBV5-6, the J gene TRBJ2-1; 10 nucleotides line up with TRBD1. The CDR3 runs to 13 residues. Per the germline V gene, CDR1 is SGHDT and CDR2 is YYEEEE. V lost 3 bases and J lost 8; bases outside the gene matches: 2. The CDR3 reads CASSSGTGDEQFF. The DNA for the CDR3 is TGTGCCAGCAGCTCGGGGACAGGGGATGAGCAGTTCTTC.

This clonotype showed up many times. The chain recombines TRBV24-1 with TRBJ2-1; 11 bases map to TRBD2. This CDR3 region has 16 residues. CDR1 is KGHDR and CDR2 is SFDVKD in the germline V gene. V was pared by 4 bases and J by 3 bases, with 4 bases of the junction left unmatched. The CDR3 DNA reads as TGTGCCACCAGTGAATCTAGCGGGAGGTACTACAATGAGCAGTTCTTC. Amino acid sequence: CATSESSGRYYNEQFF.

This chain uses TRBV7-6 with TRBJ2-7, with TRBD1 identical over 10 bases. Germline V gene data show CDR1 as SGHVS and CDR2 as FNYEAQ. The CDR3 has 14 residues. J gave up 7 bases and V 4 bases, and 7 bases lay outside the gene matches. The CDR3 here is CASSSGQGQGEQYF. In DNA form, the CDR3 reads TGTGCCAGCAGCTCGGGACAGGGGCAAGGGGAGCAGTACTTC.

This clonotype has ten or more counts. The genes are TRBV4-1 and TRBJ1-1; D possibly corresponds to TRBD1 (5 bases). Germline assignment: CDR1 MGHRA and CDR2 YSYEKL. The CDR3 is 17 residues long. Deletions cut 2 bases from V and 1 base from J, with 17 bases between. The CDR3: CASSQPWKGPKNTEAFF. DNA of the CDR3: TGCGCCAGCAGCCAACCCTGGAAGGGGCCAAAGAACACTGAAGCTTTCTTT.

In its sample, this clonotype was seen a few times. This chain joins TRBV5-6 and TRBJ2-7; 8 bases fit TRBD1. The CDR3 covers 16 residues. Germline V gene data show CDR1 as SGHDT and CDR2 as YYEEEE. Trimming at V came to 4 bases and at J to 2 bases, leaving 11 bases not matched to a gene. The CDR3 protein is CASSTIGDRTTYEQYF. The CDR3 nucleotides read TGTGCCAGCAGCACGATCGGGGACAGGACTACCTACGAGCAGTACTTC.

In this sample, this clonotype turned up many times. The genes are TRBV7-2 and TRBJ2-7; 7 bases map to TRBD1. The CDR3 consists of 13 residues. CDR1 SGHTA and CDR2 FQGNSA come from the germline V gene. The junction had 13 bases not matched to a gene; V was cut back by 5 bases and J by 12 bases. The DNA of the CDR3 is TGTGCCAGCAGCCCAGGGACAGACGCTTCGACGTACTTC. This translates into CASSPGTDASTYF. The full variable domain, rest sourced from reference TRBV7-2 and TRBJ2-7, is GAGVSQSPSNKVTEKGKDVELRCDPISGHTALYWYRQSLGQGLEFLIYFQGNSAPDKSGLPSDRFSAERTGGSVSTLTIQRTQQEDSAVYLCASSPGTDASTYFGPGTRLTVT.

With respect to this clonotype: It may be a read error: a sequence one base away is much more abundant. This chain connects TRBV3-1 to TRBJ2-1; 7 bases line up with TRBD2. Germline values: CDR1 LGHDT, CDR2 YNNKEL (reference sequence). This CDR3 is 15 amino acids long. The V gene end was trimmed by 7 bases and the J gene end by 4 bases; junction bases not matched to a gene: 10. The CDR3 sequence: CASTSPTGGYNEQFF. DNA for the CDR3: TGTGCCAGCACCTCACCGACGGGGGGATACAATGAGCAGTTCTTC.

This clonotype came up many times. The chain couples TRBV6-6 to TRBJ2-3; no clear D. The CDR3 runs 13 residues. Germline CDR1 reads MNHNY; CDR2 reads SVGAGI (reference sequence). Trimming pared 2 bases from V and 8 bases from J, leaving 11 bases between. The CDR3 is CASSYIRSGTQYF. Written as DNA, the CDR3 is TGTGCCAGCAGTTACATACGCTCCGGTACGCAGTATTTT.

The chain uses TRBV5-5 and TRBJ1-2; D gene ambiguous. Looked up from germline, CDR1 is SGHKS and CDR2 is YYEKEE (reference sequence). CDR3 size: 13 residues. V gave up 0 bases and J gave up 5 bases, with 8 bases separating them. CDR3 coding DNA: TGTGCCAGCAGCTTGGACGGGCATTATGGCTACACCTTC. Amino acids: CASSLDGHYGYTF.

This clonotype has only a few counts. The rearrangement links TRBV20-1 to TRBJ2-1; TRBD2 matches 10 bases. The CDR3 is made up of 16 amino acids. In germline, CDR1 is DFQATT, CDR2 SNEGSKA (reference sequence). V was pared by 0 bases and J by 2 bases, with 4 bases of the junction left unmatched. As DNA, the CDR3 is TGCAGTGCTAGAGATTTAACTAGCGGGGCCTACAATGAGCAGTTCTTC. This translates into CSARDLTSGAYNEQFF.

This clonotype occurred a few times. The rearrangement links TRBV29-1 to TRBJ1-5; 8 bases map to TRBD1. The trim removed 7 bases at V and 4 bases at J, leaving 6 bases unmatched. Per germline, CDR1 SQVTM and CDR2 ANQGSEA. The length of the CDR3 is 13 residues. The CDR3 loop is CSAGQGTNQPQHF. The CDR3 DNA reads TGCAGCGCTGGACAGGGAACGAATCAGCCCCAGCATTTT. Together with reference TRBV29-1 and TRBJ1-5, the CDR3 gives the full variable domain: SAVISQKPSRDICQRGTSLTIQCQVDSQVTMMFWYRQQPGQSLTLIATANQGSEATYESGFVIDKFPISRPNLTFSTLTVSNMSPEDSSIYLCSAGQGTNQPQHFGDGTRLSIL.

The CDR3 is CASSDLGTWRAFF. The CDR3 DNA follows: TGTGCCAGTAGTGACCTAGGGACTTGGAGGGCTTTCTTT. The chain links TRBV19 to TRBJ1-1; TRBD1 is a possible D gene (5 bases). The germline V and J ends were trimmed by 5 bases and 11 bases, with 18 bases remaining between them. This CDR3 comprises 13 residues. Germline CDR1 and CDR2: LNHDA and SQIVND (reference sequence). The entire variable domain, with the rest obtained from reference TRBV19 and TRBJ1-1, is as follows: DGGITQSPKYLFRKEGQNVTLSCEQNLNHDAMYWYRQDPGQGLRLIYYSQIVNDFQKGDIAEGYSVSREKKESFPLTVTSAQKNPTAFYLCASSDLGTWRAFFGQGTRLTVV.

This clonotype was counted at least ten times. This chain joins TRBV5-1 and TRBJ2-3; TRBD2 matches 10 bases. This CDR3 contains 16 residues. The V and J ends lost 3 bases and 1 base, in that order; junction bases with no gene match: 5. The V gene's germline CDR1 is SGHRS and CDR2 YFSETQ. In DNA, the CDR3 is TGCGCCAGCAGCTCCTTAGCGGGAGGCTGCACAGATACGCAGTATTTT. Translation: CASSSLAGGCTDTQYF.

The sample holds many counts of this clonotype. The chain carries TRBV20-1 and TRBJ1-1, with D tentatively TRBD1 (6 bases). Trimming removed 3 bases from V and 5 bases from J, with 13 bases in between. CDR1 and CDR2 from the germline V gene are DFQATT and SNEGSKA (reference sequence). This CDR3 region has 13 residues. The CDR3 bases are TGCAGTGCTAGTCAGGGGCGATGGACTGAAGCTTTCTTT. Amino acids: CSASQGRWTEAFF.

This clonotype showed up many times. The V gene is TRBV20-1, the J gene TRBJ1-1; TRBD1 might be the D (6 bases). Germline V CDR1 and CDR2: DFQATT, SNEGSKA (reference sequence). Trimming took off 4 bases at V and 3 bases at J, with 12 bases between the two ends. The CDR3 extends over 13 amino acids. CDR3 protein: CSAIRGADTEAFF. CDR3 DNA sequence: TGCAGTGCTATTCGGGGGGCGGACACTGAAGCTTTCTTT.

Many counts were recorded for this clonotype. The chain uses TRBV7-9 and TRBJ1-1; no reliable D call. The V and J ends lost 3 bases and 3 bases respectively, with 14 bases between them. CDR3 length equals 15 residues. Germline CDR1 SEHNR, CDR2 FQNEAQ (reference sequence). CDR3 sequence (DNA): TGTGCCAGCAGCTTTCTGCGGGGTTTCGACACTGAAGCTTTCTTT. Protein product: CASSFLRGFDTEAFF.

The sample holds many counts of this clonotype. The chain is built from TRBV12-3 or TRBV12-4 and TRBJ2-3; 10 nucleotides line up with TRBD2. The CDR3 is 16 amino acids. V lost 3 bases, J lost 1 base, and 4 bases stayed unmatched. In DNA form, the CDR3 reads TGTGCCAGCAGTTTGGGCGGGACTAGCGGCACAGATACGCAGTATTTT. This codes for CASSLGGTSGTDTQYF.

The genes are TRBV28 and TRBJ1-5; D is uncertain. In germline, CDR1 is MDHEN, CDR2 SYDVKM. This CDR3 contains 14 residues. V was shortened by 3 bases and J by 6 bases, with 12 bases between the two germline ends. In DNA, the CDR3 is TGTGCCAGCAGTTTGACCCTGGCGGGTCAGCCCCAGCATTTT. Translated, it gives CASSLTLAGQPQHF.

The CDR3 is CATSGDRGNTGELFF. CDR3 nucleotide sequence: TGTGCCACCAGTGGCGACAGGGGTAACACCGGGGAGCTGTTTTTT. The V and J genes are TRBV24-1 and TRBJ2-2; TRBD1 matches 8 bases. Germline values: CDR1 KGHDR, CDR2 SFDVKD. The CDR3 spans 15 residues. Unmatched junction bases numbered 3, after V lost 5 bases and J lost 2 bases.

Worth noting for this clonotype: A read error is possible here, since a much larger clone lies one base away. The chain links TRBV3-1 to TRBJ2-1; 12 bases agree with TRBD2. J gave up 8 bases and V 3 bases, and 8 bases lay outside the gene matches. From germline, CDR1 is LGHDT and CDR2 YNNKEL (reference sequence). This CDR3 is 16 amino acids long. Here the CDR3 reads CASSQVRLAGVDEQFF. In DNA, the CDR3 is TGTGCCAGCAGCCAGGTCAGACTAGCGGGAGTCGATGAGCAGTTCTTC.

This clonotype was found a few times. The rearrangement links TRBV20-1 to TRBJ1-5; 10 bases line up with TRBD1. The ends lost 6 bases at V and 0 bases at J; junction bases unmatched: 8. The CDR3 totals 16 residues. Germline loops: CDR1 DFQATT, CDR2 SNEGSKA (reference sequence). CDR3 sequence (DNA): TGCAGTGCGCTCCCGGGACAGGGGCTTAGCAATCAGCCCCAGCATTTT. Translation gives CSALPGQGLSNQPQHF.

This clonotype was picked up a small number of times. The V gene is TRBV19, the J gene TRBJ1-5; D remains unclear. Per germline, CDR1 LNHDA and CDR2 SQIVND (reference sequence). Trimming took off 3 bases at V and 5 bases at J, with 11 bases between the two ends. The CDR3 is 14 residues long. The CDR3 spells CASSMRQNHQPQHF. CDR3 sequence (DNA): TGTGCCAGTAGTATGCGGCAAAATCATCAGCCCCAGCATTTT.

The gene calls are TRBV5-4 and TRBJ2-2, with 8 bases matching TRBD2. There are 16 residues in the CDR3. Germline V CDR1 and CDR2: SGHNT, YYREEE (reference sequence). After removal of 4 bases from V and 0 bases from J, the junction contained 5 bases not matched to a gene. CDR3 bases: TGTGCCAGCAGCCCCGGGCGGGGGGCGAACACCGGGGAGCTGTTTTTT. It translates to CASSPGRGANTGELFF.

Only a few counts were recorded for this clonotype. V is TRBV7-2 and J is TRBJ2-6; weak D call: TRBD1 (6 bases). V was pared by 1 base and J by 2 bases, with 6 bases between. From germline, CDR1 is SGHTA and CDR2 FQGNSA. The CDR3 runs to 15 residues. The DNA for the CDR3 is TGTGCCAGCAGCTTAGGGGGGCCTGGGGCCAACGTCCTGACTTTC. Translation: CASSLGGPGANVLTF. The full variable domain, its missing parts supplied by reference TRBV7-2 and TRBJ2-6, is GAGVSQSPSNKVTEKGKDVELRCDPISGHTALYWYRQSLGQGLEFLIYFQGNSAPDKSGLPSDRFSAERTGGSVSTLTIQRTQQEDSAVYLCASSLGGPGANVLTFGAGSRLTVL.

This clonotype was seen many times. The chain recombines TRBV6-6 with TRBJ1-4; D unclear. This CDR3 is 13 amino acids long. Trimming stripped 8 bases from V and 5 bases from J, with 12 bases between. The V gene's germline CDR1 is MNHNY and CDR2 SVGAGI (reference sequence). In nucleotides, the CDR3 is TGTGCCAGCGAAAGGACGGAGAATGAAAAACTGTTTTTT. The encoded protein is CASERTENEKLFF.

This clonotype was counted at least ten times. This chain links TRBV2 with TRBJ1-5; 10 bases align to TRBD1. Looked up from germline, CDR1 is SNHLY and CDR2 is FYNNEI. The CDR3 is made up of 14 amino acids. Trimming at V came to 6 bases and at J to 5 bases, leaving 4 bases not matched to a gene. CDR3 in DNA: TGTGCCAGCAGCGCGGACAGGGGGTATCAGCCCCAGCATTTT. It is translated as CASSADRGYQPQHF.

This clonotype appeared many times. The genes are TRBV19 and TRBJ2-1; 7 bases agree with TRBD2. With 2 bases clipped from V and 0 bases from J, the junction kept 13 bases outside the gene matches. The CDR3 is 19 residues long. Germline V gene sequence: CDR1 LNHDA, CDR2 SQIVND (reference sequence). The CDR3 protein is CASSIQRWTRVSSYNEQFF. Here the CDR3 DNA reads TGTGCCAGTAGTATACAACGTTGGACTAGAGTAAGCTCCTACAATGAGCAGTTCTTC.

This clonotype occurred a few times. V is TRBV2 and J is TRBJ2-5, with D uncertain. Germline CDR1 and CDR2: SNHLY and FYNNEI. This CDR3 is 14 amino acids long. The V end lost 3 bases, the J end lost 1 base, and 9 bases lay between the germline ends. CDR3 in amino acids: CASSDSQLQETQYF. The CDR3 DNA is TGTGCCAGCAGTGATTCACAACTCCAAGAGACCCAGTACTTC.

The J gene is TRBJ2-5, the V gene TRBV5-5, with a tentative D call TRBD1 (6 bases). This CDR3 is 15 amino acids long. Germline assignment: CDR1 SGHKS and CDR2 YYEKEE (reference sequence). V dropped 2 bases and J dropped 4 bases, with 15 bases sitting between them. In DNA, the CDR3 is TGTGCCAGCAGCTTTGGGCTCAGGGGCCCAGAGACCCAGTACTTC. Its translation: CASSFGLRGPETQYF.

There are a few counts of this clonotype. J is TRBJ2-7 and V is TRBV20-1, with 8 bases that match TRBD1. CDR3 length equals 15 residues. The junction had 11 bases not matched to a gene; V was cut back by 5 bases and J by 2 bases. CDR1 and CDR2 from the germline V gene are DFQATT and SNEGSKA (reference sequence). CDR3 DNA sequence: TGCAGTGCTGGACCCCTCCCGACAGGGGCCTACGAGCAGTACTTC. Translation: CSAGPLPTGAYEQYF.